Listed here is a single T cell receptor beta chain. The data were taken from a study of CD8 T cells in Susac syndrome. Reverse transcription of about 0.5 to 1 ug RNA was carried out with random hexamers. TCRdb called the immunoSEQ multiplex PCR reads again in MiXCR, with one record for every CDR3 protein. In the table there are tens of thousands of distinct CDR3 sequences, around 96% of which are singletons. The V gene lost 0 bases and the J gene lost 5 bases, with 13 bases spanning the gap. The CDR3 runs 14 residues. CDR1 GTSNPN and CDR2 SVGIG come from the germline V gene (reference sequence). The material sequenced was CD8+ T cells from PBMCs. This TCR was recovered from a human donor with Susac syndrome. The chain recombines TRBV30 with TRBJ1-1; no reliable D call. The CDR3 DNA follows: TGTGCCTGGAGTGTCAGAGGTTTTGGGACTGAAGCTTTCTTT. It is translated as CAWSVRGFGTEAFF.